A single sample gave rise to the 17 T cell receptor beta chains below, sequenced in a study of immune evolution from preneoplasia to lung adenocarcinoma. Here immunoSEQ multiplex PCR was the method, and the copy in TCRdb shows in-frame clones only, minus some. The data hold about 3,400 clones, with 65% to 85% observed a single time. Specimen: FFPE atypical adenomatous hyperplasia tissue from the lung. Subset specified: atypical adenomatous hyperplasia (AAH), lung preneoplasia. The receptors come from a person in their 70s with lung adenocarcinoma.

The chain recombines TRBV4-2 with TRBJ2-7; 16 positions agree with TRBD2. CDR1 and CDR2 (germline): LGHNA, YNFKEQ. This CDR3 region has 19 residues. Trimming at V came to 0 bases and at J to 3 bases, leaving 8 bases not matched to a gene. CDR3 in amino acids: CASSQDRGLAGGPFYEQYF. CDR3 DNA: TGTGCCAGCAGCCAAGATAGGGGACTAGCGGGAGGGCCGTTCTACGAGCAGTACTTC.

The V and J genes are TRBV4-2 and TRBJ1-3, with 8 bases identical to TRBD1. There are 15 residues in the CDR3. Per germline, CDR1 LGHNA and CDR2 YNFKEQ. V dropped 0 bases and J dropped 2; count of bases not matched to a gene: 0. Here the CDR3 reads CASSQEDRAGNTIYF. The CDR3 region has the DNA TGTGCCAGCAGCCAAGAGGACAGGGCTGGAAACACCATATATTTT.

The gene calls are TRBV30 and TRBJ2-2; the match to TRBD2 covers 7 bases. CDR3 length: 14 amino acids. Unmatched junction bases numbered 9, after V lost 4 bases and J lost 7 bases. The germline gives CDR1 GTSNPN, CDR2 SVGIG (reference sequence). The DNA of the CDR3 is TGTGCCTGGACCCTCGGGGGGTTGAGCGGGGAGCTGTTTTTT. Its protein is CAWTLGGLSGELFF. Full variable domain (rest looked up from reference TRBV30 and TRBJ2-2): SQTIHQWPATLVQPVGSPLSLECTVEGTSNPNLYWYRQAAGRGLQLLFYSVGIGQISSEVPQNLSASRPQDRQFILSSKKLLLSDSGFYLCAWTLGGLSGELFFGEGSRLTVL.

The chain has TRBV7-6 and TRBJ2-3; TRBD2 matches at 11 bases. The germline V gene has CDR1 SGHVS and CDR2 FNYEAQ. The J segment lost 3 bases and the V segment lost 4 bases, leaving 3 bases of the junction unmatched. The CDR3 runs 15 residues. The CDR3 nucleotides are TGTGCCAGCAGCTCCCGACTAGCGGGAACAGATACGCAGTATTTT. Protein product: CASSSRLAGTDTQYF. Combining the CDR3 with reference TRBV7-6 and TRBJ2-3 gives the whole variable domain GAGVSQSPRYKVTKRGQDVALRCDPISGHVSLYWYRQALGQGPEFLTYFNYEAQQDKSGLPNDRFSAERPEGSISTLTIQRTEQRDSAMYRCASSSRLAGTDTQYFGPGTRLTVL.

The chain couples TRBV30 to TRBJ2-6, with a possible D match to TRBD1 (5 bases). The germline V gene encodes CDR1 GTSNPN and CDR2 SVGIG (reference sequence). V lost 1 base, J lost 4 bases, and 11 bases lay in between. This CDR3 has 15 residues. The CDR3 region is CAWSERGAGANVLTF. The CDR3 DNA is TGTGCCTGGAGTGAAAGGGGCGCCGGGGCCAACGTCCTGACTTTC. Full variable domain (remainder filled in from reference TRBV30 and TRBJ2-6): SQTIHQWPATLVQPVGSPLSLECTVEGTSNPNLYWYRQAAGRGLQLLFYSVGIGQISSEVPQNLSASRPQDRQFILSSKKLLLSDSGFYLCAWSERGAGANVLTFGAGSRLTVL.

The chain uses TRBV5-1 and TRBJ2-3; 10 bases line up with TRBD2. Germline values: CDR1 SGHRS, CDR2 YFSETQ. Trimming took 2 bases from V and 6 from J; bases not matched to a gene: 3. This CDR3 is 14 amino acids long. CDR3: CASSLGTSADTQYF. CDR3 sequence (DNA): TGCGCCAGCAGCTTAGGGACTAGCGCGGATACGCAGTATTTT. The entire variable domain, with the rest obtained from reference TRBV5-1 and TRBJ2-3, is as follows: KAGVTQTPRYLIKTRGQQVTLSCSPISGHRSVSWYQQTPGQGLQFLFEYFSETQRNKGNFPGRFSGRQFSNSRSEMNVSTLELGDSALYLCASSLGTSADTQYFGPGTRLTVL.

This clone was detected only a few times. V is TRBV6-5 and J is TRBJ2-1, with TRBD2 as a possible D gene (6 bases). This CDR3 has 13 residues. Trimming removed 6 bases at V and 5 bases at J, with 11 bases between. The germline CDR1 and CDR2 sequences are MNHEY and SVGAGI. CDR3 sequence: CASSRWGDNEQFF. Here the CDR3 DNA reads TGTGCCAGCAGCCGATGGGGGGACAATGAGCAGTTCTTC.

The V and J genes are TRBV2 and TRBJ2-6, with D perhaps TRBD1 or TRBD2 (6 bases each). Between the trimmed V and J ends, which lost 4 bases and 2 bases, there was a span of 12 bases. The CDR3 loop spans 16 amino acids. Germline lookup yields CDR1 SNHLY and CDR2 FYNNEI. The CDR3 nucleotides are TGTGCCAGCAGTGTCGGGGGCGGCACTGGGGCCAACGTCCTGACTTTC. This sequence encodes CASSVGGGTGANVLTF.

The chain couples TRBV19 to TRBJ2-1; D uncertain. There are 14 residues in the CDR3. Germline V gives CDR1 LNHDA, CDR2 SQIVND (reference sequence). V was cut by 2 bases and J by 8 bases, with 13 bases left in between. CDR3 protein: CASSIPGFDDEQFF. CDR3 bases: TGTGCCAGTAGTATACCAGGTTTTGACGATGAGCAGTTCTTC.

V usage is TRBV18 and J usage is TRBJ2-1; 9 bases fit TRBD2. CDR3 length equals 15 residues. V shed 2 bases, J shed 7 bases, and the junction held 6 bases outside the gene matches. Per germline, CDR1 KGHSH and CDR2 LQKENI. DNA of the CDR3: TGTGCCAGCTCACCAGGGAGCGGGAGGTCAAATGAGCAGTTCTTC. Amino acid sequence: CASSPGSGRSNEQFF.

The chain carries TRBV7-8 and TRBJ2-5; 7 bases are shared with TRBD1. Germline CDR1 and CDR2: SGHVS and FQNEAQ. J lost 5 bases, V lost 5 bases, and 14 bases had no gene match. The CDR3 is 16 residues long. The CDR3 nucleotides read TGTGCCAGCAGCAGCTCACAGGGGACACGAACGGAGACCCAGTACTTC. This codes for CASSSSQGTRTETQYF.

The CDR3 region is CASTQQGAGETQYF. The CDR3 coding sequence is TGTGCCAGCACTCAACAGGGGGCAGGAGAGACCCAGTACTTC. The V gene is TRBV28, the J gene TRBJ2-5, with 9 bases aligning to TRBD1. The V gene end was trimmed by 7 bases and the J gene end by 4 bases; junction bases not matched to a gene: 7. The CDR3 sequence is 14 residues long. Germline V lookup: CDR1 MDHEN, CDR2 SYDVKM. The full variable domain, its missing parts supplied by reference TRBV28 and TRBJ2-5, is DVKVTQSSRYLVKRTGEKVFLECVQDMDHENMFWYRQDPGLGLRLIYFSYDVKMKEKGDIPEGYSVSREKKERFSLILESASTNQTSMYLCASTQQGAGETQYFGPGTRLLVL.

The CDR3 loop is CASRVTVNTEAFF. CDR3 in DNA: TGTGCCAGCAGGGTGACAGTGAACACTGAAGCTTTCTTT. The chain uses TRBV7-3 and TRBJ1-1; D perhaps matches TRBD1 (5 bases). Looked up from germline, CDR1 is SGHTA and CDR2 is FQGTGA. Trimming removed 6 bases from V and 0 bases from J, with 8 bases in between. This CDR3 comprises 13 residues.

CDR3 protein: CASSISGFSYEQYF. CDR3 bases: TGTGCCAGTAGTATCTCCGGTTTCTCCTACGAGCAGTACTTC. The chain has TRBV19 and TRBJ2-7; no reliable D call. Germline V gene lookup returns CDR1 LNHDA and CDR2 SQIVND (reference sequence). Trimming removed 3 bases from V and 0 bases from J, with 9 bases in between. This CDR3 comprises 14 residues.

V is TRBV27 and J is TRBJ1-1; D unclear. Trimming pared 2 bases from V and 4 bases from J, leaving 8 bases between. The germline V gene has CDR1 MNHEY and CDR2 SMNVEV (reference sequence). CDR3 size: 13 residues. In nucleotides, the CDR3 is TGTGCCAGCAGTTTAGTCTCGGGCACTGAAGCTTTCTTT. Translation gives CASSLVSGTEAFF.

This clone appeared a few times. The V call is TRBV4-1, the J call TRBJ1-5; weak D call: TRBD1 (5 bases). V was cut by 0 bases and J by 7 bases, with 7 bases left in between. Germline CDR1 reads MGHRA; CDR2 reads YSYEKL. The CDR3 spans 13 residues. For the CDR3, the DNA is TGCGCCAGCAGCCAAGATCGGGGCCAGCCCCAGCATTTT. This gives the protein CASSQDRGQPQHF.

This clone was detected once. In DNA, the CDR3 is TGTGCCAGTAGTACCTGGACAGGCCCCGAGCAGTACTTC. It translates to CASSTWTGPEQYF. The chain is built from TRBV19 and TRBJ2-7; TRBD1 aligns across 7 bases. The CDR3 spans 13 residues. The ends lost 4 bases at V and 6 bases at J; junction bases unmatched: 6. Germline values: CDR1 LNHDA, CDR2 SQIVND (reference sequence).